The 32 T cell receptor beta chains reported below all come from one sample, sequenced in a study of long-term antiretroviral therapy in people with HIV. Version v3.0 of the immunoSEQ assay was performed at survey level. The table came from immunoSEQ multiplex PCR; TCRdb's copy has only in-frame clones and leaves some out. The sample shows approximately 29,000 clones, roughly nine tenths of them seen only once. Sequenced material: unsorted PBMCs, taken 1.1 years after starting antiretroviral therapy. These receptor sequences come from a man aged 18 to 30 with HIV.

The chain joins TRBV27 to TRBJ2-1; 12 nucleotides match TRBD2. Germline V lookup: CDR1 MNHEY, CDR2 SMNVEV (reference sequence). V shed 4 bases, J shed 5 bases, and the junction held 12 bases outside the gene matches. This CDR3 spans 18 amino acids. The CDR3 region has the DNA TGTGCCAGCAGTTCGCTGTTTCTAGCGGGAGGGCCCCACAATGAGCAGTTCTTC. Translating it yields CASSSLFLAGGPHNEQFF.

This clone turned up a few times. Here the CDR3 reads CASSIVGTGAYEQYF. The CDR3 DNA is TGTGCCAGTAGTATAGTCGGGACAGGGGCCTACGAGCAGTACTTC. V gene TRBV19 combines with J gene TRBJ2-7; 10 nucleotides align to TRBD1. This CDR3 comprises 15 residues. J lost 2 bases, V lost 1 base, and 2 bases had no gene match. Germline assignment: CDR1 LNHDA and CDR2 SQIVND (reference sequence).

This clone was seen just once. V is TRBV5-5 and J is TRBJ1-5, with TRBD1 identical over 11 bases. Germline V gene sequence: CDR1 SGHKS, CDR2 YYEKEE (reference sequence). The CDR3 has 18 residues. After removal of 4 bases from V and 0 bases from J, the junction contained 9 bases not matched to a gene. In DNA form, the CDR3 reads TGTGCCAGCAGCACGTCGGGGACAGGGGGTTTTAGCAATCAGCCCCAGCATTTT. Translating it yields CASSTSGTGGFSNQPQHF.

This clone was recorded once. J is TRBJ1-3 and V is TRBV2; 8 nucleotides line up with TRBD1. Germline-derived CDR1 and CDR2 are SNHLY and FYNNEI. The length of the CDR3 is 15 residues. J gave up 4 bases and V 6 bases, and 8 bases lay outside the gene matches. For the CDR3, the DNA is TGTGCCAGCAGGGGGACAGGCCTTACCGGAAACACCATATATTTT. Protein sequence: CASRGTGLTGNTIYF.

V usage is TRBV28 and J usage is TRBJ1-2; tentatively, D is TRBD1 (6 bases). This CDR3 has 14 amino acids. Trimming cost V 8 bases and J 3 bases, with 16 bases left between them. The germline gives CDR1 MDHEN, CDR2 SYDVKM. The CDR3 DNA is TGTGCCAGCTTCCAGGGGCGGGAGTACTATGGCTACACCTTC. Protein sequence: CASFQGREYYGYTF.

This clone was observed a handful of times. Within the sample, other DNA sequences also encode this same CDR3. The rearrangement uses TRBV28 and TRBJ1-4, with unresolved D. Per the germline V gene, CDR1 is MDHEN and CDR2 is SYDVKM. The V end was cut by 5 bases, the J end by 0 bases, with 7 bases between. The CDR3 runs 14 residues. CDR3 DNA: TGTGCCAGCAGTCCAGCCTCAACTAATGAAAAACTGTTTTTT. It codes for CASSPASTNEKLFF.

The rearrangement links TRBV7-9 to TRBJ2-1; 11 bases are shared with TRBD2. V gave up 5 bases and J gave up 8 bases; unmatched junction bases: 8. Germline-derived CDR1 and CDR2 are SEHNR and FQNEAQ (reference sequence). The length of the CDR3 is 15 residues. CDR3 nucleotide sequence: TGTGCCAGCAGCCCACTAGCGGGAGATATTGATGAGCAGTTCTTC. Protein product: CASSPLAGDIDEQFF.

This chain uses TRBV2 with TRBJ1-5; D is undetermined. Germline lookup yields CDR1 SNHLY and CDR2 FYNNEI. V was trimmed by 7 bases and J by 4 bases, leaving 14 bases between them. The CDR3 runs 14 residues. DNA of the CDR3: TGTGCCAGCACCCCGGACGCGGGGAATCAGCCCCAGCATTTT. Translated: CASTPDAGNQPQHF.

The chain carries TRBV27 and TRBJ2-7, with a tentative D call TRBD2 (5 bases). The CDR3 has 17 amino acids. Germline V gives CDR1 MNHEY, CDR2 SMNVEV (reference sequence). Trimming took off 5 bases at V and 6 bases at J, with 26 bases between the two ends. The CDR3 reads CASSRGPLLGRHGEQYF. The DNA for the CDR3 is TGTGCCAGCAGTCGGGGTCCTCTTCTAGGCCGGCACGGCGAGCAGTACTTC.

This sequence joins TRBV6-5 and TRBJ1-5; TRBD1 is a possible D gene (6 bases). Germline values: CDR1 MNHEY, CDR2 SVGAGI. With 6 bases removed from V and 0 bases from J, the gap between germline ends came to 12 bases. The CDR3 consists of 15 residues. CDR3 in DNA: TGTGCCAGCAGCCCTACAGGGTTTAGCAATCAGCCCCAGCATTTT. It specifies CASSPTGFSNQPQHF.

Of note for this clone: One end of the junction fails to match germline, which may point to a read error. J is TRBJ2-5 and V is TRBV6-5; D call uncertain. Germline CDR1 reads MNHEY; CDR2 reads SVGAGI. This CDR3 is built from 14 residues. CDR3 nucleotide sequence: TGTGCCAGCAGTTCCACCAGTGTTGTGGAGACCCGGTACTTC. It is translated as CASSSTSVVETRYF.

The V call is TRBV6-5, the J call TRBJ1-3; no definite D call. V lost 0 bases and J lost 9, with 12 bases in between. This CDR3 has 14 amino acids. Germline lookup yields CDR1 MNHEY and CDR2 SVGAGI. The CDR3 region has the DNA TGTGCCAGCAGTTACTCCTCGGGGAGCGGCACCATATATTTT. This encodes CASSYSSGSGTIYF.

This chain uses TRBV10-2 with TRBJ2-6; D is unclear. The germline V gene has CDR1 WSHSY and CDR2 SAAADI. Between the trimmed V and J ends, which lost 6 bases and 3 bases, there was a span of 9 bases. This CDR3 is 14 amino acids long. CDR3 in DNA: TGCGCCAGCAGACAAGTCAGTGGGGCCAACGTCCTGACTTTC. Translation gives CASRQVSGANVLTF.

This rearrangement joins TRBV18 to TRBJ1-6; D possibly corresponds to TRBD1 (5 bases). CDR1 KGHSH and CDR2 LQKENI come from the germline V gene. The length of the CDR3 is 16 residues. Trimming pared 4 bases from V and 5 bases from J, leaving 15 bases between. The CDR3 nucleotides read TGTGCCAGCTCACTAAACCGAGACAGAGATAATTCACCCCTCCACTTT. This gives the protein CASSLNRDRDNSPLHF.

V and J are TRBV20-1 and TRBJ2-7, with 7 bases that match TRBD1. The CDR3 spans 11 residues. The V gene's germline CDR1 is DFQATT and CDR2 SNEGSKA (reference sequence). V shed 6 bases and J 4 bases; nucleotides not matched to a gene: 3. Here the CDR3 reads CSARTGYEQYF. The CDR3 DNA sequence: TGCAGTGCCAGGACAGGATACGAGCAGTACTTC.

This sequence joins TRBV6-5 and TRBJ1-5, with D tentatively TRBD1 (6 bases). The CDR3 sequence is 14 residues long. Germline CDR1 MNHEY, CDR2 SVGAGI. Trimming pared 6 bases from V and 7 bases from J, leaving 16 bases between. The CDR3 here is CASRGTGRGQPQHF. The DNA of the CDR3 is TGTGCCAGCAGGGGTACAGGGCGGGGACAGCCCCAGCATTTT.

The chain links TRBV9 to TRBJ1-2; the D gene is possibly TRBD1 (5 bases). Germline V CDR1 and CDR2: SGDLS, YYNGEE. V dropped 4 bases and J dropped 8 bases, with 21 bases sitting between them. This CDR3 contains 15 residues. The CDR3 DNA reads TGTGCCAGCAGCCCTGGACAATCGCGGATGGGGGGCTACACCTTC. This translates into CASSPGQSRMGGYTF.

The V call is TRBV28, the J call TRBJ1-4; 7 bases line up with TRBD1. This CDR3 has 14 amino acids. Trimming removed 4 bases from V and 6 bases from J; junction bases left unmatched: 5. Germline CDR1 is MDHEN and CDR2 is SYDVKM. The CDR3 spells CASSSDRAYEKLFF. CDR3 DNA sequence: TGTGCCAGCAGTTCCGACAGGGCGTATGAAAAACTGTTTTTT.

V is TRBV6-1 and J is TRBJ2-7, with 7 nucleotides matching TRBD2. Germline CDR1 is MNHNS and CDR2 is SASEGT. J was trimmed by 0 bases and V by 7 bases; bases with no gene match: 9. CDR3 size: 15 residues. The CDR3 is CASTAGAGSSYEQYF. The CDR3 nucleotides are TGTGCCAGCACCGCGGGAGCGGGGAGCTCCTACGAGCAGTACTTC.

This clone was detected a few times. The chain is built from TRBV27 and TRBJ1-2; D ambiguous. CDR1 is MNHEY, CDR2 SMNVEV, per germline (reference sequence). This CDR3 is built from 11 residues. V lost 6 bases, J lost 8 bases, and 10 bases lay in between. CDR3 sequence: CASRGRRGYTF. Here the CDR3 DNA reads TGTGCCAGCAGGGGCCGAAGAGGCTACACCTTC.

The rearrangement joins TRBV2 to TRBJ2-7; 7 bases fit TRBD1. From germline, CDR1 is SNHLY and CDR2 FYNNEI. The CDR3 runs 14 residues. V trimming: 7 bases; J trimming: 5 bases; junction bases outside the gene matches: 11. DNA for the CDR3: TGTGCCAGCATAAGGACGACAGGGTCAGACGAGCAGTACTTC. Translated: CASIRTTGSDEQYF.

The chain couples TRBV7-2 to TRBJ1-2; 12 bases fit TRBD1. Trimming removed 3 bases from V and 3 bases from J; junction bases left unmatched: 8. This CDR3 contains 17 residues. Germline V CDR1 and CDR2: SGHTA, FQGNSA. This CDR3 is CASSFYLGQGADYGYTF. CDR3 nucleotide sequence: TGTGCCAGCAGCTTCTATTTGGGACAGGGGGCGGACTATGGCTACACCTTC.

Concerning this clone: An end of the junction differs from the germline gene, which may be a read error. The CDR3 DNA follows: TGTGCCAGCAGTTTTGAGACTGTAGCTTTCTTT. It codes for CASSFETVAFF. The chain recombines TRBV28 with TRBJ1-1; unclear D gene. The germline gives CDR1 MDHEN, CDR2 SYDVKM. CDR3 length: 11 amino acids.

V gene TRBV4-2 combines with J gene TRBJ2-7; D may be TRBD1 (6 bases). The CDR3 has 15 residues. Between the trimmed V and J ends, which lost 0 bases and 5 bases, there was a span of 14 bases. In germline, CDR1 is LGHNA, CDR2 YNFKEQ. The CDR3 here is CASSQENRVSDEQYF. The CDR3 DNA reads as TGTGCCAGCAGCCAAGAGAACAGGGTTTCGGACGAGCAGTACTTC.

The table lists this clone with a few counts. This chain links TRBV6-1 with TRBJ1-5; D not resolved. This CDR3 region has 14 residues. Germline-derived CDR1 and CDR2 are MNHNS and SASEGT. The V end was cut by 8 bases, the J end by 0 bases, with 11 bases between. CDR3 loop: CASYRTYSNQPQHF. CDR3 in DNA: TGTGCCAGCTATCGGACCTATAGCAATCAGCCCCAGCATTTT.

The rearrangement uses TRBV19 and TRBJ1-2; unclear D gene. The CDR3 runs to 13 residues. The germline V and J ends were trimmed by 5 bases and 4 bases, with 11 bases remaining between them. From germline, CDR1 is LNHDA and CDR2 SQIVND (reference sequence). The CDR3 bases are TGTGCCAGTAGTCTCCAGGATACCTATGGCTACACCTTC. Translating it yields CASSLQDTYGYTF.

The J gene is TRBJ2-1, the V gene TRBV9; 9 bases line up with TRBD1. Germline V gives CDR1 SGDLS, CDR2 YYNGEE. Losses at the gene ends were 4 bases for V and 7 bases for J; bases not matched to a gene: 6. The CDR3 length is 14 residues. The chain's CDR3 is CASSSGQGGNEQFF. CDR3 sequence (DNA): TGTGCCAGCAGCTCGGGACAGGGCGGGAATGAGCAGTTCTTC.

The rearrangement links TRBV7-9 to TRBJ1-4, with unresolved D. Germline CDR1 and CDR2: SEHNR and FQNEAQ (reference sequence). Trimming took 1 base from V and 4 from J, leaving 10 bases between them. The CDR3 has 15 amino acids. CDR3 amino acids: CASSLEAGLNEKLFF. Here the CDR3 DNA reads TGTGCCAGCAGCTTAGAAGCAGGCCTTAATGAAAAACTGTTTTTT.

The CDR3, as DNA: TGCGCCAGCAGTGAGTCGATGAGAGTCCCCCTTGAAGCTTTCTTT. Protein product: CASSESMRVPLEAFF. The J gene is TRBJ1-1, the V gene TRBV10-2; unclear D gene. The CDR3 runs to 15 residues. The V gene lost 0 bases and the J gene lost 7 bases, with 15 bases spanning the gap. CDR1 is WSHSY and CDR2 is SAAADI in the germline V gene.

The J gene is TRBJ2-1, the V gene TRBV30; tentatively, D is TRBD2 (5 bases). The germline V gene encodes CDR1 GTSNPN and CDR2 SVGIG (reference sequence). V lost 3 bases, J lost 8 bases, and 14 bases lay in between. The CDR3 extends over 13 amino acids. DNA for the CDR3: TGTGCCTGGAGCCGGGGAATAAACTATGAGCAGTTCTTC. This encodes CAWSRGINYEQFF.

The genes are TRBV11-2 and TRBJ1-1; 10 bases fit TRBD1. The CDR3 spans 14 residues. V shed 5 bases and J 5 bases; nucleotides not matched to a gene: 5. Germline CDR1 reads SGHAT; CDR2 reads FQNNGV. CDR3 sequence reads: CASSQDRGRTEAFF. The CDR3 DNA sequence: TGTGCCAGCAGCCAGGACAGGGGGAGGACTGAAGCTTTCTTT.

V gene TRBV5-4 combines with J gene TRBJ2-7; 8 bases are shared with TRBD1. Germline values: CDR1 SGHNT, CDR2 YYREEE (reference sequence). The V gene end was trimmed by 4 bases and the J gene end by 5 bases; junction bases not matched to a gene: 11. This CDR3 is 15 amino acids long. The CDR3 region is CASSRQGPTYDEQYF. CDR3 bases: TGTGCCAGCAGCCGACAGGGGCCCACCTACGACGAGCAGTACTTC.